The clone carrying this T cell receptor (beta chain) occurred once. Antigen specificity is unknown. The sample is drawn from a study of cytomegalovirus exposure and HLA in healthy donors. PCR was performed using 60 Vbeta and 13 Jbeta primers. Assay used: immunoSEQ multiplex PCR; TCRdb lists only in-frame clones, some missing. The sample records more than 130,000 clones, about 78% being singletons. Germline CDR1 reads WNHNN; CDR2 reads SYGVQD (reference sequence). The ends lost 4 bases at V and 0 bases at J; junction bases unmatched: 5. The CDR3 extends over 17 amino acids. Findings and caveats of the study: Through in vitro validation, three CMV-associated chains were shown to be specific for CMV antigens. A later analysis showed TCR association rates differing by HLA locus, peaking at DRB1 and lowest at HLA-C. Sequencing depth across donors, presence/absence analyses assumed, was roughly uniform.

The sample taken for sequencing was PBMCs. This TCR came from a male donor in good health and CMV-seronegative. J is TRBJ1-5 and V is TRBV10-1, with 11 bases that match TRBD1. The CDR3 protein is CASSGGTGGISNQPQHF. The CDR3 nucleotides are TGCGCCAGCAGTGGCGGGACAGGGGGAATTAGCAATCAGCCCCAGCATTTT.